The subject of this entry is one T cell receptor (beta chain). Antigen: not known. These data belong to a study of T cell responses to AZD1222 COVID-19 vaccine. Pooled together were second doses at about 4 or about 12 weeks. General study findings and limits: Females outnumbered males among donors, who were mostly white British; clonal diversity was possibly underestimated. Seropositive AZD1222 recipients at baseline numbered only five or six. Across spike, vaccine-associated CD4 TCRs were found, dominant at 160-218 and 743-854.

Only in-frame clones appear in the TCRdb table, and some are missing; sequencing was by immunoSEQ multiplex PCR. The sample has around 100,000 clones; approximately 87% are singletons. The clonotype comes from an adult who received the AZD1222 COVID-19 vaccine. This specimen consisted of peripheral blood, obtained 28 days after the second AZD1222 dose.

The CDR3 loop reads CASKEGAGTGELFF. The CDR3 bases are TGTGCCAGCAAGGAGGGGGCGGGAACCGGGGAGCTGTTTTTT. This chain links TRBV28 with TRBJ2-2, with D possibly TRBD1 on 7 matching bases. V lost 7 bases to trimming and J lost 5 bases, with 14 bases between them. The CDR3 is 14 amino acids. Germline V gives CDR1 MDHEN, CDR2 SYDVKM.